One sample yielded the 22 T cell receptor beta chains listed below, sequenced in a study of T-cell memory formation after mild COVID-19. TCRdb processed the 5' RACE reads anew with MiXCR; each CDR3 protein has one entry. The table has about 430,000 distinct CDR3 sequences, 20% to 30% seen once. The sequencing input was PBMCs or a T cell subset sorted from them (not recorded which). The receptors stem from an adult woman who had mild COVID-19 (a few samples of this study predate the infection). Cell type and time point are not known.

This chain links TRBV7-6 with TRBJ1-1; maybe TRBD1 (6 bases). Germline V gene sequence: CDR1 SGHVS, CDR2 FNYEAQ. This CDR3 has 17 amino acids. V lost 1 base and J lost 2, with 17 bases in between. The CDR3 reads CASSLGTVAAPNTEAFF. The CDR3 DNA follows: TGTGCCAGCAGCTTAGGGACAGTGGCGGCTCCTAACACTGAAGCTTTCTTT.

This clonotype was recorded a few times. The chain has TRBV15 and TRBJ2-2; D gene ambiguous. The CDR3 is 12 residues long. CDR1 and CDR2 (germline): LNHNV, YYDKDF (reference sequence). Trimming pared 0 bases from V and 6 bases from J, leaving 2 bases between. In DNA form, the CDR3 reads TGTGCCACCAGCAGAGAAGCCGGGGAGCTGTTTTTT. Protein product: CATSREAGELFF.

The V call is TRBV3-1, the J call TRBJ2-2, with 7 bases fitting TRBD1. CDR3 length: 13 residues. With 5 bases clipped from V and 7 bases from J, the junction kept 4 bases outside the gene matches. Germline CDR1 and CDR2: LGHDT and YNNKEL (reference sequence). In nucleotides, the CDR3 is TGTGCCAGCAGCGTACAGGGGAGCGGGGAGCTGTTTTTT. It yields the protein CASSVQGSGELFF.

The V gene is TRBV3-1, the J gene TRBJ2-5; D is undetermined. Trimming pared 0 bases from V and 3 bases from J, leaving 11 bases between. This CDR3 spans 15 amino acids. The V gene's germline CDR1 is LGHDT and CDR2 YNNKEL (reference sequence). For the CDR3, the DNA is TGTGCCAGCAGCCAAGATGTCCCCCGGAAAGAGACCCAGTACTTC. Translation: CASSQDVPRKETQYF.

The V gene is TRBV20-1, the J gene TRBJ2-1, with 9 bases lining up with TRBD2. Germline loops: CDR1 DFQATT, CDR2 SNEGSKA (reference sequence). CDR3 length: 19 residues. Unmatched junction bases numbered 19, after V lost 6 bases and J lost 1 base. CDR3 in DNA: TGCAGTGCCAGTCGGCTAGCGGGGATTCAGGTTCGATCCTACAATGAGCAGTTCTTC. This translates into CSASRLAGIQVRSYNEQFF.

This clonotype has more than one count but fewer than ten. This chain uses TRBV7-9 with TRBJ1-2; tentative D call: TRBD1 (5 bases). The V end was cut by 3 bases, the J end by 5 bases, with 16 bases between. From germline, CDR1 is SEHNR and CDR2 FQNEAQ (reference sequence). The CDR3 consists of 15 residues. The CDR3 coding sequence is TGTGCCAGCAGCTTCTCCGGCGGGACGGAGTATGGCTACACCTTC. This sequence encodes CASSFSGGTEYGYTF.

The rearrangement links TRBV6-5 to TRBJ2-1; D is possibly TRBD1 (6 bases). V was shortened by 3 bases and J by 4 bases, with 16 bases between the two germline ends. The V gene's germline CDR1 is MNHEY and CDR2 SVGAGI. This CDR3 comprises 16 residues. CDR3 amino acids: CASSYDGSRGYNEQFF. Written as DNA, the CDR3 is TGTGCCAGCAGTTATGATGGCTCGAGGGGGTACAATGAGCAGTTCTTC.

This clonotype occurred once. The rearrangement links TRBV6-6 to TRBJ1-1; D perhaps matches TRBD1 (5 bases). V lost 0 bases to trimming and J lost 7 bases, with 9 bases between them. The length of the CDR3 is 13 residues. CDR1 and CDR2 from the germline V gene are MNHNY and SVGAGI (reference sequence). The CDR3 here is CASSYSMTVEAFF. The CDR3 DNA sequence: TGTGCCAGCAGTTACTCGATGACAGTTGAAGCTTTCTTT.

The V call is TRBV28, the J call TRBJ2-7; D gene ambiguous. The CDR3 length is 12 residues. Germline V gene lookup returns CDR1 MDHEN and CDR2 SYDVKM. With 8 bases removed from V and 2 bases from J, the gap between germline ends came to 10 bases. CDR3 in DNA: TGTGCCAGCGGTGACGGAGCCTACGAGCAGTACTTC. Translation: CASGDGAYEQYF.

This clonotype was counted only a few times. The chain recombines TRBV11-3 with TRBJ2-3, with 11 bases fitting TRBD2. The CDR3 covers 17 residues. Germline loops: CDR1 SGHNT, CDR2 YENEEA. V gave up 4 bases and J gave up 0 bases; unmatched junction bases: 6. This CDR3 reads CASSYPRTSGSTDTQYF. The CDR3 bases are TGTGCCAGCAGCTACCCCCGGACTAGCGGGAGCACAGATACGCAGTATTTT.

The chain combines TRBV5-1 with TRBJ2-4; D is possibly TRBD1 or TRBD2 (7 bases each). Germline loops: CDR1 SGHRS, CDR2 YFSETQ. This CDR3 has 20 amino acids. Trimming removed 0 bases at V and 7 bases at J, with 29 bases between. The CDR3 sequence: CASSLAQGLRSAGERNIQYF. DNA for the CDR3: TGCGCCAGCAGCTTGGCACAGGGGTTAAGATCGGCGGGAGAGAGGAACATTCAGTACTTC. The full variable domain, with the rest looked up from reference TRBV5-1 and TRBJ2-4, is KAGVTQTPRYLIKTRGQQVTLSCSPISGHRSVSWYQQTPGQGLQFLFEYFSETQRNKGNFPGRFSGRQFSNSRSEMNVSTLELGDSALYLCASSLAQGLRSAGERNIQYFGAGTRLSVL.

This clonotype appeared a few times. The chain links TRBV30 to TRBJ1-2; D is uncertain. This CDR3 has 13 residues. CDR1 GTSNPN and CDR2 SVGIG come from the germline V gene (reference sequence). V lost 6 bases and J lost 0, with 11 bases in between. The CDR3 DNA sequence: TGTGCCTGTTCAACAGTCTCTAACTATGGCTACACCTTC. It is translated as CACSTVSNYGYTF.

This chain connects TRBV6-1 to TRBJ1-2, with D hard to call. V was cut by 6 bases and J by 4 bases, with 12 bases left in between. Germline V gene lookup returns CDR1 MNHNS and CDR2 SASEGT. The length of the CDR3 is 13 residues. Here the CDR3 DNA reads TGTGCCAGCAGCCGAGGGTCTGGCTATGGCTACACCTTC. Its translation is CASSRGSGYGYTF.

The chain carries TRBV9 and TRBJ2-5; 8 bases are shared with TRBD2. CDR1 SGDLS and CDR2 YYNGEE come from the germline V gene. CDR3 length: 15 amino acids. J lost 13 bases, V lost 0 bases, and 14 bases had no gene match. The chain's CDR3 is CASSVGGSGGSQRYF. In DNA, the CDR3 is TGTGCCAGCAGCGTAGGAGGAAGCGGGGGCTCCCAACGGTACTTC.

In its sample, this clonotype was seen a few times. This sequence joins TRBV7-6 and TRBJ2-3; TRBD1 matches 7 bases. In germline, CDR1 is SGHVS, CDR2 FNYEAQ. The CDR3 totals 15 residues. The V gene end was trimmed by 3 bases and the J gene end by 6 bases; junction bases not matched to a gene: 9. Here the CDR3 reads CASSFRRGLLDTQYF. In DNA, the CDR3 is TGTGCCAGCAGCTTTCGAAGGGGGCTCTTGGATACGCAGTATTTT.

The chain employs TRBV6-2 or TRBV6-3 and TRBJ2-1, with 7 nucleotides matching TRBD1. Germline V gene data show CDR1 as MNHEY and CDR2 as SVGEGT. Germline trimming cut 2 bases from V and 4 bases from J; bases unmatched to any gene: 5. This CDR3 has 15 residues. As DNA, the CDR3 is TGTGCCAGCAGTTACGATCCGACAGGGTACAATGAGCAGTTCTTC. This translates into CASSYDPTGYNEQFF.

This chain uses TRBV12-3 or TRBV12-4 with TRBJ1-1; tentative D call: TRBD1 (5 bases). V lost 4 bases and J 0 bases, leaving 18 bases between the germline ends. The length of the CDR3 is 17 residues. CDR3 DNA: TGTGCCAGCAGTTCTACTATCTTGGGGCCAGTGAACACTGAAGCTTTCTTT. Residues: CASSSTILGPVNTEAFF.

The J gene is TRBJ2-7, the V gene TRBV5-1; the D gene is possibly TRBD1 (5 bases). Trimming removed 4 bases at V and 3 bases at J, with 11 bases between. Germline V gene data show CDR1 as SGHRS and CDR2 as YFSETQ. The CDR3 extends over 13 amino acids. The DNA for the CDR3 is TGCGCCAGCAGCGAGGACACCTACTACGAGCAGTACTTC. Protein product: CASSEDTYYEQYF.

This clonotype has more than one count but fewer than ten. The rearrangement links TRBV13 to TRBJ1-4; a weak D match, TRBD1 (5 bases). The germline V and J ends were trimmed by 4 bases and 5 bases, with 14 bases remaining between them. This CDR3 has 15 amino acids. CDR1 is PRHDT and CDR2 is FYEKMQ in the germline V gene (reference sequence). CDR3 residues: CASSSWGSGNEKLFF. In DNA form, the CDR3 reads TGTGCCAGCAGCTCCTGGGGGAGTGGGAATGAAAAACTGTTTTTT.

This clonotype came up many times. The chain is built from TRBV9 and TRBJ2-7; 14 bases agree with TRBD2. The V gene's germline CDR1 is SGDLS and CDR2 YYNGEE. CDR3 length equals 13 residues. Trimming at V came to 7 bases and at J to 4 bases, leaving 1 base not matched to a gene. CDR3 DNA sequence: TGTGCCAGCGGGACTAGCGGGGGTTACGAGCAGTACTTC. As protein: CASGTSGGYEQYF.

This clonotype was detected only a few times. The V gene is TRBV6-4, the J gene TRBJ2-2; D gene unclear. The CDR3 totals 13 residues. Trimming pared 2 bases from V and 7 bases from J, leaving 8 bases between. CDR1 and CDR2 (germline): MRHNA, SNTAGT. The DNA of the CDR3 is TGTGCCAGCAGTGACAGTTTCGTCGGGGAGCTGTTTTTT. Translation: CASSDSFVGELFF.

The V call is TRBV6-2 or TRBV6-3, the J call TRBJ2-3; no firm D call. Per germline, CDR1 MNHEY and CDR2 SVGEGT. Trimming removed 6 bases at V and 2 bases at J, with 12 bases between. This CDR3 is built from 14 residues. The CDR3 nucleotides are TGTGCCAGCAGCTACGGGCCAAACACAGATACGCAGTATTTT. Translation gives CASSYGPNTDTQYF.